A selection of T cell receptor beta chains follows, all from one sample in a study of blood T cell repertoires in COVID-19. TCRdb's table, derived via immunoSEQ multiplex PCR, lists solely in-frame clones and lacks some. This repertoire shows approximately 410,000 clones, 86% found once; its top ten account for approximately 1.4%. Sequenced sample: peripheral blood. The receptors here all came from a woman under 40 with active or convalescent COVID-19. The CDR3 runs from the conserved cysteine through the conserved F or W. The D gene is left open where the match is weak. Where a row states a size, it is once, few, many or the class of an expanded clone; other rows omit it.

V: TRBV6-2/TRBV6-3; size: NA; J: TRBJ2-1; D: TRBD1; DNA: TGTGCCAGCAGTTACTTGTGGGACAGGGCCTACAATGAGCAGTTCTTC; CDR3: CASSYLWDRAYNEQFF
V: TRBV27; size: NA; J: TRBJ2-7; D: TRBD1; DNA: TGTGCCAGCAGCACGACAGGGAACTACGAGCAGTACTTC; CDR3: CASSTTGNYEQYF
V: TRBV25-1; size: NA; J: TRBJ2-3; D: NA; DNA: TGTGCCAGCAGTGCAGGGGGCACAGATACGCAGTATTTT; CDR3: CASSAGGTDTQYF
V: TRBV5-5; size: once; J: TRBJ1-1; D: NA; DNA: TGTGCCAGCAGCTTGTTACCAGAATTGAACACTGAAGCTTTCTTT; CDR3: CASSLLPELNTEAFF
V: TRBV23-1; size: NA; J: TRBJ2-1; D: TRBD1; DNA: TGCGCCTGCGAGAAATCCGACAGGGGGCAGTTCTATGAGCAGTTCTTC; CDR3: CACEKSDRGQFYEQFF
V: TRBV5-1; size: NA; J: TRBJ2-7; D: TRBD1; DNA: TGCGCCAGCAGTTGGGGGACAGGGGCGTCCTACGAGCAGTACTTC; CDR3: CASSWGTGASYEQYF
V: TRBV5-8; size: NA; J: TRBJ1-1; D: TRBD1; DNA: TGTGCCAGCAGCCACCAGGGGGTCACTGAAGCTTTCTTT; CDR3: CASSHQGVTEAFF
V: TRBV28; size: NA; J: TRBJ2-7; D: TRBD2; DNA: TGTGCCAGCAGACAAATTAGGACTAGCGGGAGCTACGAGCAGTACTTC; CDR3: CASRQIRTSGSYEQYF
V: TRBV7-6; size: once; J: TRBJ1-3; D: NA; DNA: TGTGCCAGCAGCGGCGTATTACAGGGCTCTGGAAACACCATATATTTT; CDR3: CASSGVLQGSGNTIYF
V: TRBV6-5; size: NA; J: TRBJ2-7; D: NA; DNA: TGTGCCAGCAGTTACTCTATACTACAGGGTTCCTACGAGCAGTACTTC; CDR3: CASSYSILQGSYEQYF
V: TRBV7-2; size: few; J: TRBJ2-1; D: TRBD2; DNA: TGTGCCAGCAGCTTGACTGGGACTAGCGGATACAATGAGCAGTTCTTC; CDR3: CASSLTGTSGYNEQFF
V: TRBV5-6; size: NA; J: TRBJ1-2; D: TRBD1; DNA: TGTGCCAGCACCGGGGGACAGGGACAGAGTGGCTACACCTTC; CDR3: CASTGGQGQSGYTF
V: TRBV6-5; size: NA; J: TRBJ2-5; D: NA; DNA: TGTGCCAGCTCACAAGGGGCACAGCAAGAGACCCAGTACTTC; CDR3: CASSQGAQQETQYF
V: TRBV10-3; size: NA; J: TRBJ1-2; D: TRBD1; DNA: TGTGCCATCAGCCCCGGACAGGGTGAGGTCTATGGCTACACCTTC; CDR3: CAISPGQGEVYGYTF
V: TRBV10-2; size: NA; J: TRBJ2-7; D: TRBD1; DNA: TGCGCCAGCAGGTTGACAGGGGGCTACGAGCAGTACTTC; CDR3: CASRLTGGYEQYF
V: TRBV7-9; size: NA; J: TRBJ2-7; D: TRBD2; DNA: TGTGCCAGCAGCTTGACTAGCGGGAGCTCCTACGAGCAGTACTTC; CDR3: CASSLTSGSSYEQYF
V: TRBV6-1; size: NA; J: TRBJ1-5; D: NA; DNA: TGTGCCAGCAGTGAAGTTCGGGGGTTGAACCAGCCCCAGCATTTT; CDR3: CASSEVRGLNQPQHF
V: TRBV14; size: once; J: TRBJ2-2; D: TRBD2; DNA: TGTGCCAGCAGCCCGATCTTTTGGGGGACTAGCGGGAAATCCAACACCGGGGAGCTGTTTTTT; CDR3: CASSPIFWGTSGKSNTGELFF
V: TRBV27; size: NA; J: TRBJ1-5; D: NA; DNA: TGTGCCAGCAGTGGTATCCTCGGACAGAATCAGCCCCAGCATTTT; CDR3: CASSGILGQNQPQHF
V: TRBV3-1/TRBV3-2; size: NA; J: TRBJ1-4; D: NA; DNA: TGTGCCAGCAGCCACAATGACAGGCTTCGTGAAAAACTGTTTTTT; CDR3: CASSHNDRLREKLFF
V: TRBV30; size: NA; J: TRBJ1-5; D: NA; DNA: TGTGCCTGGAGTGACAGCTTAAATCAGCCCCAGCATTTT; CDR3: CAWSDSLNQPQHF
V: TRBV6-5; size: NA; J: TRBJ1-2; D: NA; DNA: TGTGCCAGCAGTCCGACAGGAGGCTATGGCTACACCTTC; CDR3: CASSPTGGYGYTF
V: TRBV2; size: NA; J: TRBJ1-2; D: NA; DNA: TGTGCCAGCAGTGAAGCGGGAGAAGGCTACACCTTC; CDR3: CASSEAGEGYTF
V: TRBV4-1; size: NA; J: TRBJ1-2; D: NA; DNA: TGCGCCAGCAGCCAAGATATAACAGCTAACTATGGCTACACCTTC; CDR3: CASSQDITANYGYTF
V: TRBV9; size: few; J: TRBJ2-7; D: NA; DNA: TGTGCCAGCAGCGTAGGCGGGATTTCCTACGAGCAGTACTTC; CDR3: CASSVGGISYEQYF
V: TRBV5-6; size: once; J: TRBJ1-4; D: NA; DNA: TGTGCCAGCAGCTTGCGGAGGTTCGGCAGTGAAAAACTGTTTTTT; CDR3: CASSLRRFGSEKLFF
V: TRBV11-2; size: NA; J: TRBJ2-7; D: TRBD2; DNA: TGTGCCAGCAGCTTAGTACTAGCGGGGGCCTACGAGCAGTACTTC; CDR3: CASSLVLAGAYEQYF
V: TRBV6-1; size: few; J: TRBJ2-7; D: TRBD1; DNA: TGTGCCAGCAGTGAAGGGGACAGGGGTTACGAGCAGTACTTC; CDR3: CASSEGDRGYEQYF
V: TRBV14; size: NA; J: TRBJ2-4; D: TRBD1; DNA: TGTGCCAGCAGCCGCCGCGACCCGGGACAGGGATTAGCCAAAAACATTCAGTACTTC; CDR3: CASSRRDPGQGLAKNIQYF
V: TRBV6-4; size: NA; J: TRBJ2-1; D: TRBD2; DNA: TGTGCCAGCAGTGGGACTAGCGGGAGAATGGATGAGCAGTTCTTC; CDR3: CASSGTSGRMDEQFF
V: TRBV11-2; size: NA; J: TRBJ1-2; D: TRBD1; DNA: TGTGCCAGCAGCTTAGATCCGGGGGACAGGGTATTCGGCTACACCTTC; CDR3: CASSLDPGDRVFGYTF
V: TRBV5-4; size: NA; J: TRBJ2-5; D: TRBD2; DNA: TGTGCCAGCAGCACTAGCGAAGTGGAGACCCAGTACTTC; CDR3: CASSTSEVETQYF
V: TRBV27; size: NA; J: TRBJ1-5; D: NA; DNA: TGTGCCAGCAGTTTAAGAGGGGGACCTTATAGCAATCAGCCCCAGCATTTT; CDR3: CASSLRGGPYSNQPQHF
V: TRBV5-6; size: NA; J: TRBJ1-1; D: NA; DNA: TGTGCCAGCAGCTTGGTTGGTAGTTTCACTGAAGCTTTCTTT; CDR3: CASSLVGSFTEAFF
V: TRBV30; size: NA; J: TRBJ1-1; D: NA; DNA: TGTGCCTGGAGTGTAGTCCCAACGAGCACTGAAGCTTTCTTT; CDR3: CAWSVVPTSTEAFF
V: TRBV30; size: NA; J: TRBJ2-7; D: NA; DNA: TGTGCCTGGAGAAGGGGACTCTCTCGCGAGCAGTACTTC; CDR3: CAWRRGLSREQYF
V: TRBV5-1; size: NA; J: TRBJ1-1; D: NA; DNA: TGCGCCAGCAGCTCCGGGTATCGGGAGACAGCGAACACTGAAGCTTTCTTT; CDR3: CASSSGYRETANTEAFF
V: TRBV20-1; size: NA; J: TRBJ2-4; D: NA; DNA: TGCAGTGCTAGTCAACCAGGAGCCAAAAACATTCAGTACTTC; CDR3: CSASQPGAKNIQYF
V: TRBV10-3; size: NA; J: TRBJ2-3; D: TRBD2; DNA: TGTGCCATCAGGCCAGGGACTAGCGGGAACACAGATACGCAGTATTTT; CDR3: CAIRPGTSGNTDTQYF
V: TRBV7-9; size: once; J: TRBJ2-5; D: NA; DNA: TGTGCCAGCAGCTTAGCCGTGCGTCAACAAGAGACCCAGTACTTC; CDR3: CASSLAVRQQETQYF
V: TRBV30; size: NA; J: TRBJ1-2; D: TRBD1; DNA: TGTGCCTGGACCGGGACAGGGCATGGCTACACCTTC; CDR3: CAWTGTGHGYTF
V: TRBV7-8; size: once; J: TRBJ2-5; D: NA; DNA: TGTGCCAGCAGCTTGCCCGCGGGCGCAGAGACCCAGTACTTC; CDR3: CASSLPAGAETQYF